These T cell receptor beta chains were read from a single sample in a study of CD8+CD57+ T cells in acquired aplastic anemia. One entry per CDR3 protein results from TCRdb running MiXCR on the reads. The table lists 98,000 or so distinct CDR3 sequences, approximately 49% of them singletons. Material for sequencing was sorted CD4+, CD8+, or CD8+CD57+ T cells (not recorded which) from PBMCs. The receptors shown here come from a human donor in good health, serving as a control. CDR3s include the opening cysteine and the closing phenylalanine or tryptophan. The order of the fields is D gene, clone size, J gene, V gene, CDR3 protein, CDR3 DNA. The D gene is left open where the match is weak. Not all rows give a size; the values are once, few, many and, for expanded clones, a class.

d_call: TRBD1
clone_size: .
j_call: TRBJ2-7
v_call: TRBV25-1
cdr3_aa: CASSGQGLYEQYF
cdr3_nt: TGTGCCAGCTCGGGACAGGGATTGTACGAGCAGTACTTC

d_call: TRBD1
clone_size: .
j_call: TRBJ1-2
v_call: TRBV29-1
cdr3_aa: CSVGRQGADYGYTF
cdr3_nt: TGCAGCGTTGGACGACAGGGGGCAGACTATGGCTACACCTTC

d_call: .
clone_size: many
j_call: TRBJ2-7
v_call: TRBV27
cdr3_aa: CASSSTAREYEQYF
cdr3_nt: TGTGCCAGCAGCTCTACCGCCAGGGAGTACGAGCAGTACTTC

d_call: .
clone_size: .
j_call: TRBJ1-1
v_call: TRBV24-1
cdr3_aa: CATSDRGDIEAFF
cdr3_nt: TGTGCCACCAGTGACCGCGGGGACATTGAAGCTTTCTTT

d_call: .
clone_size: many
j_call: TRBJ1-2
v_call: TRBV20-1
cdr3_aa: CSARAGWVGYTF
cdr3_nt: TGCAGTGCTAGAGCCGGCTGGGTTGGCTACACCTTC

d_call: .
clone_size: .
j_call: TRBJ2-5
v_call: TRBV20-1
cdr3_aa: CSARSTQQETQYF
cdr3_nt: TGCAGTGCTAGGTCGACACAACAAGAGACCCAGTACTTC

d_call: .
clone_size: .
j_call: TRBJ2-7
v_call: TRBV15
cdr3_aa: CATSSGGILYEQYF
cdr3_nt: TGTGCCACCAGCAGCGGCGGGATTCTCTACGAGCAGTACTTC

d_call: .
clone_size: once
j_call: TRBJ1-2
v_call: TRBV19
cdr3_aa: CASSIFAGANYGYTF
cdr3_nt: TGTGCCAGTAGTATCTTTGCAGGGGCGAACTATGGCTACACCTTC

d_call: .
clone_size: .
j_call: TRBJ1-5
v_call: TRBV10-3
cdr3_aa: CAISESGDGRPQHF
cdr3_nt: TGTGCCATCAGTGAGTCCGGTGATGGTCGGCCCCAGCATTTT

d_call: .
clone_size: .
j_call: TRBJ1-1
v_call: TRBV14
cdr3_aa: CASSLDSGRFGEAFF
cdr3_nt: TGTGCCAGCAGCCTGGACTCCGGCCGTTTTGGGGAAGCTTTCTTT

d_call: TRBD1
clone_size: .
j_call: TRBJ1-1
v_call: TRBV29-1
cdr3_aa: CSVKGQGANTEAFF
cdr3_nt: TGCAGCGTGAAGGGACAGGGGGCGAACACTGAAGCTTTCTTT

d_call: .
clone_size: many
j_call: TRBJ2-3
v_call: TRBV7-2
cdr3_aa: CASSLSVASTDTQYF
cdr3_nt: TGTGCCAGCAGCTTATCCGTCGCTAGCACAGATACGCAGTATTTT

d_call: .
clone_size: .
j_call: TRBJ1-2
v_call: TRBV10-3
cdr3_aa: CAIRIGGKYGYTF
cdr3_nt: TGTGCCATCCGGATCGGGGGGAAGTATGGCTACACCTTC

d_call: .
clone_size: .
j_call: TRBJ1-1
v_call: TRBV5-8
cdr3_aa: CASSLMGRDEAFF
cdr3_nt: TGTGCCAGCAGCTTGATGGGAAGGGATGAAGCTTTCTTT

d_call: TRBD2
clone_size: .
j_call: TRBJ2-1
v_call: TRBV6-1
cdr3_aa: CASLTSGGARFEQFF
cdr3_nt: TGTGCCAGCTTGACTAGCGGGGGGGCACGGTTTGAGCAGTTCTTC

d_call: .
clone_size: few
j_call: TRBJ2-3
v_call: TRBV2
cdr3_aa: CASSPLLASTDTQYF
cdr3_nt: TGTGCCAGCAGTCCCCTCCTAGCGAGCACAGATACGCAGTATTTT

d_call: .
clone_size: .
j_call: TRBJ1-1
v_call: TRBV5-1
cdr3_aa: CASSSPGQPNTEAFF
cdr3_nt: TGCGCCAGCAGCTCACCGGGGCAGCCGAACACTGAAGCTTTCTTT

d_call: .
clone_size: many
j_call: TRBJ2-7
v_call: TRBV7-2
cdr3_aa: CASSSPQGYEQYF
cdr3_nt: TGTGCCAGCAGTTCACCACAGGGTTACGAGCAGTACTTC

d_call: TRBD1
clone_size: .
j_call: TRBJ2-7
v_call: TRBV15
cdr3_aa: CATSSGQGALYEQYF
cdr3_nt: TGTGCCACCAGCAGTGGACAGGGGGCCCTCTACGAGCAGTACTTC

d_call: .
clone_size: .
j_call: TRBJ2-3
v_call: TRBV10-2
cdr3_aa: CASSPGQGGVGDTQYF
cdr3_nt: TGCGCCAGCAGTCCGGGGCAGGGGGGAGTTGGAGATACACAGTATTTT

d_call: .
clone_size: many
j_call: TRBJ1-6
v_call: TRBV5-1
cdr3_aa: CASSSTWSPLESPLHF
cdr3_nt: TGCGCCAGCAGCTCGACCTGGTCACCTCTTGAATCACCCCTCCACTTT

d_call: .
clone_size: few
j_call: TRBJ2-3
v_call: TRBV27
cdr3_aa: CASSLSTAGTGAGDTQYF
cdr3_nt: TGTGCCAGCAGTTTATCTACCGCAGGGACCGGGGCGGGCGATACGCAGTATTTT

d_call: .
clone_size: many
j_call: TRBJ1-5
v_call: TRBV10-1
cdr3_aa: CASSDPGKPQHF
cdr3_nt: TGCGCCAGCAGTGACCCCGGGAAGCCCCAGCATTTT

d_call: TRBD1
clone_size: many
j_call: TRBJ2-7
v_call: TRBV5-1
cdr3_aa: CARSGQGHSYEQYF
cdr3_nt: TGCGCCCGTTCGGGACAGGGGCACTCCTACGAGCAGTACTTC

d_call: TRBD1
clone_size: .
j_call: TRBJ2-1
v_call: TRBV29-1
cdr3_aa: CSVRGQGLHEQFF
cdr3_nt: TGCAGCGTGAGGGGACAGGGGTTGCATGAGCAGTTCTTC

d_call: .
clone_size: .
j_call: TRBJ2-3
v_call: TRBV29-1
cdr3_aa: CSVVGGEEPDTQYF
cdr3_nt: TGCAGCGTTGTAGGAGGGGAGGAACCAGATACGCAGTATTTT

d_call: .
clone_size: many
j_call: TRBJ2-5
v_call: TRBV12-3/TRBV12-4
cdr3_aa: CASSRLEGAQYF
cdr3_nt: TGTGCCAGCAGTAGGCTTGAAGGGGCCCAGTACTTC

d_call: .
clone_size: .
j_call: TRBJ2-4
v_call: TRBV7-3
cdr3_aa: CASSLNSGENIQYF
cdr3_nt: TGTGCCAGCAGCTTAAATTCAGGAGAAAACATTCAGTACTTC

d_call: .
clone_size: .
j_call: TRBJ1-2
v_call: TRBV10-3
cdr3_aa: CAISDGDSPGGGYTF
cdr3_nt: TGTGCCATCAGTGATGGAGACTCCCCGGGCGGGGGCTACACCTTC

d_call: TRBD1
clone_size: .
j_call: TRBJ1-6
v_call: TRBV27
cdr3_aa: CASRGRDRVYSPLHF
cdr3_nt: TGTGCCAGCAGAGGCCGGGACAGGGTATACTCACCCCTCCACTTT

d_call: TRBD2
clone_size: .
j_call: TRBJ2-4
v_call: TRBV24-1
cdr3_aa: CATSLYSGNIQYF
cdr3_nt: TGTGCCACCAGTTTATATAGCGGGAACATTCAGTACTTC

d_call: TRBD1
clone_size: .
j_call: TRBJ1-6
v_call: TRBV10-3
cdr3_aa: CAISERGQPNSPLHF
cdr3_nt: TGTGCCATCAGTGAGAGGGGACAGCCTAATTCACCCCTCCACTTT

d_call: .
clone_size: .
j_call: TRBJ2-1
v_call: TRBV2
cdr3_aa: CASRGQEQFF
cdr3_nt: TGTGCCAGCCGCGGACAGGAGCAGTTCTTC

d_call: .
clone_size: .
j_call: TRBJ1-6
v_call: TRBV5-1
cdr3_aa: CASSLTGQAIGPPLHF
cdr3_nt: TGCGCCAGCAGCTTAACAGGCCAGGCTATCGGTCCACCCCTCCACTTT

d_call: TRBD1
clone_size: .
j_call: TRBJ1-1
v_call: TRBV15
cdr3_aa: CATSLERTGPTEAFF
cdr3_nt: TGTGCCACCAGCTTAGAACGGACAGGGCCCACTGAAGCTTTCTTT

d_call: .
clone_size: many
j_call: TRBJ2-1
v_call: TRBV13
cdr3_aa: CASSLPSESSYNEQFF
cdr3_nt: TGTGCCAGCAGCTTACCGTCCGAGAGCTCCTACAATGAGCAGTTCTTC

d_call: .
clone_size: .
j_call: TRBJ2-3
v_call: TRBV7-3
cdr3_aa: CASNSGPPGDTQYF
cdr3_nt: TGTGCCAGCAACTCGGGGCCCCCCGGAGATACGCAGTATTTT

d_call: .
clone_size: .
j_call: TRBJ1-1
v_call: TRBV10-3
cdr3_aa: CATGGDALSAFF
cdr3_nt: TGTGCCACCGGGGGTGACGCCCTTTCGGCTTTCTTT

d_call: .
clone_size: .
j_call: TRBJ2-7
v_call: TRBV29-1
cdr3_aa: CSVAITPGPLSVYEQYF
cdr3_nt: TGCAGCGTTGCTATAACGCCGGGACCCCTTTCGGTCTACGAGCAGTACTTC

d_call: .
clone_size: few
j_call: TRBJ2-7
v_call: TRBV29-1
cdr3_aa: CSVEGGRGYEQYF
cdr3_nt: TGCAGCGTTGAGGGGGGCAGGGGGTACGAGCAGTACTTC

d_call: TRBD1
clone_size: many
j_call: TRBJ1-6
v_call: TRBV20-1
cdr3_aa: CSAWDRDTSPLHF
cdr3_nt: TGCAGTGCTTGGGACAGGGATACTTCCCCCCTCCACTTT

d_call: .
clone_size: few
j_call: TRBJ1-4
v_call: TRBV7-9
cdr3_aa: CASRPKGRIGEKLFF
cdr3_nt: TGTGCCAGCCGACCTAAGGGGCGTATTGGTGAAAAACTGTTTTTT

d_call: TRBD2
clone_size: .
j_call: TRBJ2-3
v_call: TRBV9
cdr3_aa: CASSVGSGGVTQYF
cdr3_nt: TGTGCCAGCAGCGTAGGAAGCGGGGGGGTTACGCAGTATTTT